This T cell receptor (beta chain) appears in the sequencing data of a study of T cell clonotyping in hematopoietic cell transplantation. Study summary: Cytoreduction preceded collection of pretransplant recipient samples. General study findings and limits: Pathologically expanded recipient clonotypes increased progressively from day 30 to day 180 as diversity fell. Cells were unsorted, so CD4 and CD8 contributions were not separated.

On this clone: Its target is unknown.

The method was immunoSEQ multiplex PCR; TCRdb's version includes in-frame clones alone and lacks a portion of them. This sample carries approximately 44,000 clones, around 83% of them seen once, and the ten largest clones take approximately 5.4%. The germline gives CDR1 LGHNA, CDR2 YSLEER. The CDR3 sequence is 15 residues long. V lost 0 bases and J lost 6, with 12 bases in between. Time point given: recipient sample about 28 days before transplant, after cytoreduction. The material was peripheral blood mononuclear cells, obtained before stem cell transplant. The V gene is TRBV4-3, the J gene TRBJ2-1; a weak D match, TRBD1 (5 bases). This sequence was found in a man aged 55-75 years with myelodysplastic syndrome. Some clones in this sample may be carry-over from other donors' samples. The DNA for the CDR3 is TGCGCCAGCAGCCAAGACTGGCAGGGCATCAATGAGCAGTTCTTC. It is translated as CASSQDWQGINEQFF.